The present TCR beta chain was sequenced within a study of early T cells in non-severe SARS-CoV-2 infection. Study overall: Alpha and beta chains were unpaired, from unsorted whole-blood bulk RNA.

Unique molecular identifiers were attached to individual cDNA molecules. TCRdb reanalysed the 5' RACE reads using MiXCR and keeps one entry per CDR3 protein. The repertoire consists of about 72,000 distinct CDR3 sequences, with 10% occurring once and the leading ten covering 6% to 8%. General study results and limits: Matching against VDJdb likely underestimated virus-specific expansions, favoring anti-spike CD8.

This clonotype has a count of ten or more. What it binds is unknown. This TCR came from an adult who was a healthcare worker with PCR-confirmed SARS-CoV-2 infection or an uninfected control (not recorded which). The input for sequencing was whole blood, taken at baseline.

CDR3 bases: TGTGCCAGCAGCGACGGGCGGCAGGCAGGGAAACTGTTTTTT. It is translated as CASSDGRQAGKLFF. The V call is TRBV7-8, the J call TRBJ1-4, with D maybe TRBD1 (5 bases). This CDR3 is built from 14 residues. The V gene lost 5 bases and the J gene lost 11 bases, with 18 bases spanning the gap. Germline lookup yields CDR1 SGHVS and CDR2 FQNEAQ.